This TCR beta chain was sequenced in a study of blood T cell repertoires in COVID-19. The wider study: Italy, Spain and the United States were the sources of the convalescent and acute COVID-19 samples. T cells, B-cell-depleted T cells, or PBMCs provided the cDNA or gDNA that served as material.

In the original analysis: Using reference gene primer amplification, nucleated cell counts were estimated. Profiling relied on immunoSEQ multiplex PCR, and the TCRdb table lists in-frame clones only, not all of them. V and J calls plus clone size are reproduced from that table; the DNA served to infer D and trimming. The table records under 250,000 clones, around four fifths of them present only once. V trimming: 8 bases; J trimming: 4 bases; junction bases outside the gene matches: 6. CDR1 is MDHEN, CDR2 SYDVKM, per germline. This CDR3 has 14 residues. Sequencing was done on a sample of peripheral blood. This receptor was identified in a woman aged 45-65 years with acute or convalescent COVID-19. The chain carries TRBV28 and TRBJ1-5; 9 bases match TRBD1. This chain's CDR3 is CASGRTGANQPQHF. The CDR3 DNA sequence: TGTGCCAGCGGCAGGACAGGGGCAAATCAGCCCCAGCATTTT. The entire variable domain, with the rest obtained from reference TRBV28 and TRBJ1-5, is as follows: DVKVTQSSRYLVKRTGEKVFLECVQDMDHENMFWYRQDPGLGLRLIYFSYDVKMKEKGDIPEGYSVSREKKERFSLILESASTNQTSMYLCASGRTGANQPQHFGDGTRLSIL.